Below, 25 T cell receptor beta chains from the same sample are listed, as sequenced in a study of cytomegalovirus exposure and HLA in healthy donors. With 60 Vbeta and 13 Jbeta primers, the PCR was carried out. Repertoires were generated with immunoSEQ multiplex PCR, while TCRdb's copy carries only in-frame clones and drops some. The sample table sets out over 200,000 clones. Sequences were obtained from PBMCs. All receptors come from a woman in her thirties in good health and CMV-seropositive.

The CDR3 loop is CASSSLAGNSYNEQFF. Written as DNA, the CDR3 is TGTGCCAGCAGCTCCTTAGCGGGAAATTCCTACAATGAGCAGTTCTTC. V is TRBV5-4 and J is TRBJ2-1; 8 bases line up with TRBD2. Per germline, CDR1 SGHNT and CDR2 YYREEE (reference sequence). The length of the CDR3 is 16 residues. Losses at the gene ends were 3 bases for V and 1 base for J; bases not matched to a gene: 6.

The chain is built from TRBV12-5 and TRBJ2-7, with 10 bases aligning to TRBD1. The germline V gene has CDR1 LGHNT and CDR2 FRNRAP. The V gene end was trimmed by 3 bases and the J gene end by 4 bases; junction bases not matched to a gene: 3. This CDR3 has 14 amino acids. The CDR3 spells CASGFGTGAYEQYF. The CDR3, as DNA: TGTGCTAGTGGTTTTGGGACAGGGGCATACGAGCAGTACTTC. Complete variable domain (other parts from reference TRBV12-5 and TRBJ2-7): DARVTQTPRHKVTEMGQEVTMRCQPILGHNTVFWYRQTMMQGLELLAYFRNRAPLDDSGMPKDRFSAEMPDATLATLKIQPSEPRDSAVYFCASGFGTGAYEQYFGPGTRLTVT.

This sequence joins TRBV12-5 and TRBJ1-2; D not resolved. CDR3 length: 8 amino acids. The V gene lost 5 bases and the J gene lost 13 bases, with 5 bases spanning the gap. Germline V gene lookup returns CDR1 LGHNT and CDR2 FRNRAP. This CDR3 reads CASGPGTF. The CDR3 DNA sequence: TGTGCTAGTGGTCCGGGCACCTTC.

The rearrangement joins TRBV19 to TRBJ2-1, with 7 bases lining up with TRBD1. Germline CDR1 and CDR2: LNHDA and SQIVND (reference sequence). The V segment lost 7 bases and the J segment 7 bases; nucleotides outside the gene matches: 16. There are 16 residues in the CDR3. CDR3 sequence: CASNTGQTFLLNEQFF. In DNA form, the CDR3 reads TGTGCCAGTAATACGGGACAGACATTTCTTTTGAATGAGCAGTTCTTC.

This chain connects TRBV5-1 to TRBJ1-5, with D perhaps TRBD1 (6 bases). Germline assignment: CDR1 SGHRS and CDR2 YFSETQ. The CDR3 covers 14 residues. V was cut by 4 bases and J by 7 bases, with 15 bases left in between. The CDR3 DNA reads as TGCGCCAGCAGCAAGGACAGTTTAGGGCAGCCCCAGCATTTT. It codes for CASSKDSLGQPQHF. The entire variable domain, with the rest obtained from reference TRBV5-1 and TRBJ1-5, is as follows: KAGVTQTPRYLIKTRGQQVTLSCSPISGHRSVSWYQQTPGQGLQFLFEYFSETQRNKGNFPGRFSGRQFSNSRSEMNVSTLELGDSALYLCASSKDSLGQPQHFGDGTRLSIL.

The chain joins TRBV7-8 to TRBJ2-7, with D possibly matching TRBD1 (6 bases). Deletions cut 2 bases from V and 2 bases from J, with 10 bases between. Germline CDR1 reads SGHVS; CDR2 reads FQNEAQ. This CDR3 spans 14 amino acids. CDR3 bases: TGTGCCAGCAGCTTATGGGACAAAGCCTACGAGCAGTACTTC. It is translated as CASSLWDKAYEQYF.

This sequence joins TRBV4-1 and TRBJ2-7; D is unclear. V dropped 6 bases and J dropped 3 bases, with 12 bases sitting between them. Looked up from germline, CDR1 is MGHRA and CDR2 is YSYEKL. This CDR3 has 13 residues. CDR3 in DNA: TGCGCCAGCAGTCGGAGAGGCTTCTACGAGCAGTACTTC. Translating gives CASSRRGFYEQYF.

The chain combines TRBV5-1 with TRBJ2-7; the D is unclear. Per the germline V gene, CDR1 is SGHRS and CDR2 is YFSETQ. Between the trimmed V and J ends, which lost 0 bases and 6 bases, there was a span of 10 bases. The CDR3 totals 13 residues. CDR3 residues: CASSLEVGAEQYF. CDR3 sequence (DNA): TGCGCCAGCAGCTTGGAAGTGGGCGCCGAGCAGTACTTC.

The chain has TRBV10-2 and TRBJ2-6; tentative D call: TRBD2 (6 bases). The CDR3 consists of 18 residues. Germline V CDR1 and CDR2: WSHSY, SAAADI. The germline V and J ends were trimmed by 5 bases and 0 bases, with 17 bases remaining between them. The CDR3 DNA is TGCGCCAGCAGTCGGGACTCCCTTGAGTCCTCTGGGGCCAACGTCCTGACTTTC. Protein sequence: CASSRDSLESSGANVLTF.

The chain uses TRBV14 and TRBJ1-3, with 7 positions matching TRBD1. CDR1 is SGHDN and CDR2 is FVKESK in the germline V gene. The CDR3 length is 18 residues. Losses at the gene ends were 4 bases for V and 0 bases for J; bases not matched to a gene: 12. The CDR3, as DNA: TGTGCCAGCAGCCTCGACAGGGCCCTCAGATTCTCTGGAAACACCATATATTTT. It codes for CASSLDRALRFSGNTIYF. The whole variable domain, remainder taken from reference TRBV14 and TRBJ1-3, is EAGVTQFPSHSVIEKGQTVTLRCDPISGHDNLYWYRRVMGKEIKFLLHFVKESKQDESGMPNNRFLAERTGGTYSTLKVQPAELEDSGVYFCASSLDRALRFSGNTIYFGEGSWLTVV.

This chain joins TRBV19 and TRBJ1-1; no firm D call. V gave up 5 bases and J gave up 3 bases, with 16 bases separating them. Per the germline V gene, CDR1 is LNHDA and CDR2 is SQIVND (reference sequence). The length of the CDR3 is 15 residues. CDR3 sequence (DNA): TGTGCCAGTAGTGACTCGGGAAATGGCTACACTGAAGCTTTCTTT. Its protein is CASSDSGNGYTEAFF.

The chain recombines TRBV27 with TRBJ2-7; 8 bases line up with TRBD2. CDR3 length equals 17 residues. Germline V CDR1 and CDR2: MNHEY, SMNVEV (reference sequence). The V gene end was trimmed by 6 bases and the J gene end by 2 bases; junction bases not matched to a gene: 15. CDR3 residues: CASRIRGGVAGTYEQYF. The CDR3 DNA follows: TGTGCCAGCAGGATACGGGGGGGGGTTGCAGGAACCTACGAGCAGTACTTC.

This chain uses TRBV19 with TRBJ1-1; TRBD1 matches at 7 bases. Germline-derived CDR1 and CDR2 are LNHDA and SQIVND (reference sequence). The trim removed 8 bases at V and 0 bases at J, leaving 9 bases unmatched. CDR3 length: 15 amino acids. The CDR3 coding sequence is TGTGCCAGTCTTACCGGGACAGCAATGAACACTGAAGCTTTCTTT. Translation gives CASLTGTAMNTEAFF.

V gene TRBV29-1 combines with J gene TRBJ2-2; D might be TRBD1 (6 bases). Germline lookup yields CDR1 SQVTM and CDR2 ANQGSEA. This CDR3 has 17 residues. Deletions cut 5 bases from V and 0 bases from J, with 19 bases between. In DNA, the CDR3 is TGCAGCGTTCTTCAGGGGACCACTCGAACGAACACCGGGGAGCTGTTTTTT. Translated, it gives CSVLQGTTRTNTGELFF.

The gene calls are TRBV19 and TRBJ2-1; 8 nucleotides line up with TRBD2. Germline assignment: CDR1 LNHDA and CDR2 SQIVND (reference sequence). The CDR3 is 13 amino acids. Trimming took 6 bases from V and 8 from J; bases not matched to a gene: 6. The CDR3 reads CASRDSGIYEQFF. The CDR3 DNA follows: TGTGCCAGTAGAGATAGCGGGATATATGAGCAGTTCTTC.

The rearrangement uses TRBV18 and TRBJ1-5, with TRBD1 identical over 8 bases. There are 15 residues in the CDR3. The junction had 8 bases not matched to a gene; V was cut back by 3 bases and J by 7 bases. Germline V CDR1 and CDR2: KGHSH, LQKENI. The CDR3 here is CASSPLGGQEQPQHF. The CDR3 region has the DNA TGTGCCAGCTCACCGTTGGGGGGACAGGAACAGCCCCAGCATTTT.

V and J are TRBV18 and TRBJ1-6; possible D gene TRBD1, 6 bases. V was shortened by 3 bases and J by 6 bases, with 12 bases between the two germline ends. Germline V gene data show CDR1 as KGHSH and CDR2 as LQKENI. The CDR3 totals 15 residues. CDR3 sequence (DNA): TGTGCCAGCTCACCTAGAGCGGGGGCTAATTCACCCCTCCACTTT. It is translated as CASSPRAGANSPLHF.

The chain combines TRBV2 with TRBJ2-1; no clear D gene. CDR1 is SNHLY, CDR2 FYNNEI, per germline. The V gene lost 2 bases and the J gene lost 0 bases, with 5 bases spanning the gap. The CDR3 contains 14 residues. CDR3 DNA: TGTGCCAGCAGTGAAACTGGCTCCTACAATGAGCAGTTCTTC. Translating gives CASSETGSYNEQFF. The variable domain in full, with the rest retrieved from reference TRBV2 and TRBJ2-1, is EPEVTQTPSHQVTQMGQEVILRCVPISNHLYFYWYRQILGQKVEFLVSFYNNEISEKSEIFDDQFSVERPDGSNFTLKIRSTKLEDSAMYFCASSETGSYNEQFFGPGTRLTVL.

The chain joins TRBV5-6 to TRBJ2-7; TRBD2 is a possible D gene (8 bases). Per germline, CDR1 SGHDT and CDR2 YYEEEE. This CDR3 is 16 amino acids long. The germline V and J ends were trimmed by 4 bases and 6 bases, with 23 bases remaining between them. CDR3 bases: TGTGCCAGCAGCCCGGAGGGGGCGGGAGGTGATGGCGAGCAGTACTTC. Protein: CASSPEGAGGDGEQYF.

The chain's CDR3 is CAWSPSDSTEAFF. DNA for the CDR3: TGTGCCTGGAGTCCCTCGGACAGCACTGAAGCTTTCTTT. The genes are TRBV30 and TRBJ1-1; maybe TRBD1 (6 bases). Germline CDR1 reads GTSNPN; CDR2 reads SVGIG (reference sequence). V lost 2 bases and J lost 4, with 11 bases in between. There are 13 residues in the CDR3.

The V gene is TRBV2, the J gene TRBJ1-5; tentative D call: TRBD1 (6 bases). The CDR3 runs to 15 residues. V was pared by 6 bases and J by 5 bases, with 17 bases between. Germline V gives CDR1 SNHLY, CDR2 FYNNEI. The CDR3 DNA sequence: TGTGCCAGCAGCCATGGGGGGGCCCCTCATCAGCCCCAGCATTTT. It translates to CASSHGGAPHQPQHF.

In nucleotides, the CDR3 is TGCGCCACCAATTACAATGGACAGGGCAATGAGCAGTTCTTC. Translation: CATNYNGQGNEQFF. The chain employs TRBV5-1 and TRBJ2-1; 8 bases align to TRBD1. The junction had 11 bases not matched to a gene; V was cut back by 9 bases and J by 6 bases. CDR3 length equals 14 residues. From germline, CDR1 is SGHRS and CDR2 YFSETQ. Variable domain in full (rest from reference TRBV5-1 and TRBJ2-1): KAGVTQTPRYLIKTRGQQVTLSCSPISGHRSVSWYQQTPGQGLQFLFEYFSETQRNKGNFPGRFSGRQFSNSRSEMNVSTLELGDSALYLCATNYNGQGNEQFFGPGTRLTVL.

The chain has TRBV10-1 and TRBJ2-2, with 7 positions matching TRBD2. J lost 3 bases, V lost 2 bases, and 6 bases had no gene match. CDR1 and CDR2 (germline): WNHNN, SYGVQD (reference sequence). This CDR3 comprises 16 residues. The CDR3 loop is CASSEVRAGYTGELFF. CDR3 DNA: TGCGCCAGCAGTGAGGTCCGAGCGGGGTACACCGGGGAGCTGTTTTTT.

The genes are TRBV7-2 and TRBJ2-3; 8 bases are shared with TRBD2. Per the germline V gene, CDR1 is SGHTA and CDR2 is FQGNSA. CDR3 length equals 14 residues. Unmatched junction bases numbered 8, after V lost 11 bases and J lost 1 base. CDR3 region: CAWGAGAGTDTQYF. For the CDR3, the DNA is TGTGCCTGGGGAGCGGGAGCCGGCACAGATACGCAGTATTTT.

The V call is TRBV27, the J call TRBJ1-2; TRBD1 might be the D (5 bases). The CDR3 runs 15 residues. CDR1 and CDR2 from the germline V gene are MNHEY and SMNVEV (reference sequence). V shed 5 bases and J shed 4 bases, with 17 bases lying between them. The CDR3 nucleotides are TGTGCCAGCAGTCCCAGGGCAGAAGCGGGCTATGGCTACACCTTC. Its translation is CASSPRAEAGYGYTF.